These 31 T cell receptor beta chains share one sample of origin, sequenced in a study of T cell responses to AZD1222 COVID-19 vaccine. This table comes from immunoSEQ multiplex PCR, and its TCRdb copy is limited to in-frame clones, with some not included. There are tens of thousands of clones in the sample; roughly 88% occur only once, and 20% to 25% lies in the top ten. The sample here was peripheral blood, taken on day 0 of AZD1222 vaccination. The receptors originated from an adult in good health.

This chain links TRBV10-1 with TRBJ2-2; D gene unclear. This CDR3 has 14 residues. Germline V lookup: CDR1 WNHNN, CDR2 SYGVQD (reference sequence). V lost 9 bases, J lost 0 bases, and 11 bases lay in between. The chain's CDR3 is CARGDTTNTGELFF. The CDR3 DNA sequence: TGCGCCAGAGGAGACACTACGAACACCGGGGAGCTGTTTTTT.

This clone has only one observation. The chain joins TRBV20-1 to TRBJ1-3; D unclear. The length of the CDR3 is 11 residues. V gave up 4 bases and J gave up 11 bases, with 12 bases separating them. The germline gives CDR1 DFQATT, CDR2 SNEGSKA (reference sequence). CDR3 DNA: TGCAGTGCTACCCCCAGGACCTCCATATATTTT. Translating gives CSATPRTSIYF.

The CDR3 bases are TGTGCCAGCAGTCAGTCTAACTATGGCTACACCTTC. This gives the protein CASSQSNYGYTF. The chain joins TRBV6-5 to TRBJ1-2; no definite D call. Germline V CDR1 and CDR2: MNHEY, SVGAGI. The V end was cut by 5 bases, the J end by 0 bases, with 4 bases between. CDR3 size: 12 residues.

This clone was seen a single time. CDR3 sequence (DNA): TGTGCCAGCAGTCGATTCACATACCCGCGGAACACTGAAGCTTTCTTT. Its protein product is CASSRFTYPRNTEAFF. The rearrangement uses TRBV6-2 or TRBV6-3 and TRBJ1-1, with D unclear. The CDR3 totals 16 residues. The germline V gene encodes CDR1 MNHEY and CDR2 SVGEGT. Trimming took off 5 bases at V and 1 base at J, with 17 bases between the two ends.

CDR3: CASSPVPVYGYTF. CDR3 in DNA: TGTGCCAGTAGCCCAGTTCCGGTCTATGGCTACACCTTC. This chain connects TRBV19 to TRBJ1-2, with D unresolved. Trimming took 6 bases from V and 4 from J, leaving 12 bases between them. This CDR3 comprises 13 residues. Germline values: CDR1 LNHDA, CDR2 SQIVND (reference sequence).

In DNA form, the CDR3 reads TGTGCCAGCAGCCAAGATTTCCGACAGGGGGCGCTTGGCTACACCTTC. This codes for CASSQDFRQGALGYTF. This rearrangement joins TRBV3-1 (or the pseudogene TRBV3-2) to TRBJ1-2; 10 positions agree with TRBD1. The V segment lost 0 bases and the J segment 7 bases; nucleotides outside the gene matches: 8. CDR3 length: 16 residues. Per the germline V gene, CDR1 is LGHDT and CDR2 is YNNKEL (reference sequence).

CDR3 protein: CASSLKGNVGNQPQHF. The CDR3 bases are TGTGCCAGCAGTTTAAAGGGGAACGTTGGCAATCAGCCCCAGCATTTT. The rearrangement uses TRBV27 and TRBJ1-5, with D possibly being TRBD1 (5 bases). V was cut by 2 bases and J by 2 bases, with 13 bases left in between. Germline lookup yields CDR1 MNHEY and CDR2 SMNVEV (reference sequence). This CDR3 region has 16 residues.

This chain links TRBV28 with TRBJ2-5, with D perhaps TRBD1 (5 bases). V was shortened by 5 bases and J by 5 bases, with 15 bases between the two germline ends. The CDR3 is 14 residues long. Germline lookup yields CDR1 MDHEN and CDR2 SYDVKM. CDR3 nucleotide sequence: TGTGCCAGCAGTCCCTCGGGCAGGGTTGAGACCCAGTACTTC. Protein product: CASSPSGRVETQYF.

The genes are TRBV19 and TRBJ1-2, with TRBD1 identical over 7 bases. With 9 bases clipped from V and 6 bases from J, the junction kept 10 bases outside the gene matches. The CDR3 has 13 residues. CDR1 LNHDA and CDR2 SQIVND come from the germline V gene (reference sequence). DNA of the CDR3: TGTGCCAGCAAAGAAACAGGGGAAAATGGCTACACCTTC. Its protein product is CASKETGENGYTF.

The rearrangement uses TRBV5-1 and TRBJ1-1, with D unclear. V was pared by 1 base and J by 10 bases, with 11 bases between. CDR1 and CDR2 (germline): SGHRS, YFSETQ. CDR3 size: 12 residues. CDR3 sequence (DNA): TGCGCCAGCAGCTTGAACAGCCAGCGAGCTTTCTTT. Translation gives CASSLNSQRAFF.

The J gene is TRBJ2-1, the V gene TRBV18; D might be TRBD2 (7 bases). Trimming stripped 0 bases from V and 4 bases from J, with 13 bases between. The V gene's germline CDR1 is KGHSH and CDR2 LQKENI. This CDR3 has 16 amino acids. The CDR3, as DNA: TGTGCCAGCTCACCACCTGGGGGGGCTCTGTACAATGAGCAGTTCTTC. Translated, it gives CASSPPGGALYNEQFF.

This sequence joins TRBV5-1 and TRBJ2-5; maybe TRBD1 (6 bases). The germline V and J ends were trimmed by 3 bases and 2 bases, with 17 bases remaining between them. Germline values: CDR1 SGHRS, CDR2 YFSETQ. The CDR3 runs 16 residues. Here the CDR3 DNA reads TGCGCCAGCAGCTGGGGGCTTAAGGTGCGGCAAGAGACCCAGTACTTC. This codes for CASSWGLKVRQETQYF.

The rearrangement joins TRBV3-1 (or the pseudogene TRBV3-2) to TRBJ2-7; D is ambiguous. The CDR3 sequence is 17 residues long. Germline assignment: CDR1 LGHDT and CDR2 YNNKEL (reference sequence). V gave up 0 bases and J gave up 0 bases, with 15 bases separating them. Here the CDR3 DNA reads TGTGCCAGCAGCCAAGACAGATTCTACCGTCGCTCCTACGAGCAGTACTTC. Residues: CASSQDRFYRRSYEQYF.

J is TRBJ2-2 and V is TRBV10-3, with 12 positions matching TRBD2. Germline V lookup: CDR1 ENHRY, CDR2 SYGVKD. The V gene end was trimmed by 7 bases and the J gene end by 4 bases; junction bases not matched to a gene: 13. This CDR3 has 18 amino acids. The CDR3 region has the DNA TGTGCCATCACTGCGACTAGCGGGGGATCCGGGGGCACCGGGGAGCTGTTTTTT. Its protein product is CAITATSGGSGGTGELFF.

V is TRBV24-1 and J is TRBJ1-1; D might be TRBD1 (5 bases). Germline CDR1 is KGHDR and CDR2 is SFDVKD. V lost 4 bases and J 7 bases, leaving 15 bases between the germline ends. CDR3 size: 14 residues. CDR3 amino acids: CATSEPGLFGEAFF. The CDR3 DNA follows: TGTGCCACCAGTGAACCGGGACTATTCGGTGAAGCTTTCTTT.

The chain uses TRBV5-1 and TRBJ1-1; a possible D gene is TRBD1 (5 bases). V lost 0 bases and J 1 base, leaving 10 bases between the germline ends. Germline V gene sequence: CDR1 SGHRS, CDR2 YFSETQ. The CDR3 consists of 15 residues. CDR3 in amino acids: CASSLAGAANTEAFF. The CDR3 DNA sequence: TGCGCCAGCAGCTTGGCCGGGGCGGCGAACACTGAAGCTTTCTTT.

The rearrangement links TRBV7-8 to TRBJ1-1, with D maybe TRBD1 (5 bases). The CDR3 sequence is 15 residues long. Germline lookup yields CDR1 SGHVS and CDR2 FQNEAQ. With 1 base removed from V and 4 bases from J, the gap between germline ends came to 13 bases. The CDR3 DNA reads TGTGCCAGCAGCTTAGGTTCAGGGCCGGGCACTGAAGCTTTCTTT. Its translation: CASSLGSGPGTEAFF. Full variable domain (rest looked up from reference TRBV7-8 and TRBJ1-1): GAGVSQSPRYKVAKRGQDVALRCDPISGHVSLFWYQQALGQGPEFLTYFQNEAQLDKSGLPSDRFFAERPEGSVSTLKIQRTQQEDSAVYLCASSLGSGPGTEAFFGQGTRLTVV.

For the CDR3, the DNA is TGTGCCAGCAGTTTACAATCGGGGGAGACCCAGTACTTC. Translating it yields CASSLQSGETQYF. This chain connects TRBV12-3 or TRBV12-4 to TRBJ2-5, with D possibly matching TRBD2 (5 bases). CDR3 size: 13 residues. V lost 2 bases and J 5 bases, leaving 9 bases between the germline ends.

The CDR3 nucleotides are TGTGCCAGCAGGGCAGACAGGGCCCCCTACGAGCAGTACTTC. This sequence encodes CASRADRAPYEQYF. The rearrangement links TRBV6-5 to TRBJ2-7, with 7 bases identical to TRBD1. CDR3 length: 14 residues. J was trimmed by 2 bases and V by 6 bases; bases with no gene match: 7. The germline gives CDR1 MNHEY, CDR2 SVGAGI.

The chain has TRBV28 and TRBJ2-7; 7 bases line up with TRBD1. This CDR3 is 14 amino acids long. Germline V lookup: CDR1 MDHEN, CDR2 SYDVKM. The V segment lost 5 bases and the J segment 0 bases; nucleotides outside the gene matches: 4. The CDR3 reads CASSRDRISYEQYF. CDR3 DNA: TGTGCCAGCAGTAGGGACAGAATCTCCTACGAGCAGTACTTC.

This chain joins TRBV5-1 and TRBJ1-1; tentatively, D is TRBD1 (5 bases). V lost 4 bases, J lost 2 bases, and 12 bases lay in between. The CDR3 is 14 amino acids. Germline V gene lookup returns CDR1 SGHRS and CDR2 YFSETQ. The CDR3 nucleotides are TGCGCCAGCAGCCAGGGTGACGGAAACACTGAAGCTTTCTTT. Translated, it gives CASSQGDGNTEAFF.

This CDR3 is CSVGDRGLNTIYF. CDR3 coding DNA: TGCAGCGTTGGAGACAGGGGGTTAAACACCATATATTTT. The chain recombines TRBV29-1 with TRBJ1-3, with 9 bases lining up with TRBD1. V lost 4 bases, J lost 6 bases, and 4 bases stayed unmatched. The CDR3 sequence is 13 residues long. Germline V gives CDR1 SQVTM, CDR2 ANQGSEA.

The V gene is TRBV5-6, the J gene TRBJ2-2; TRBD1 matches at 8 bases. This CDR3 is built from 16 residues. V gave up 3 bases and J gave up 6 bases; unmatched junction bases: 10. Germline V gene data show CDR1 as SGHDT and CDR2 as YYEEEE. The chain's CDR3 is CASSYPSGQGAGELFF. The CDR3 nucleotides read TGTGCCAGCAGCTACCCCTCCGGACAGGGCGCCGGGGAGCTGTTTTTT.

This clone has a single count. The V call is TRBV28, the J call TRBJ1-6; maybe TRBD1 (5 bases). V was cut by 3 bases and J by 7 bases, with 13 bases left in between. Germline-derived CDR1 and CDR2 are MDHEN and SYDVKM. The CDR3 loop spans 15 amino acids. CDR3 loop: CASSFGQGRNSPLHF. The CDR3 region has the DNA TGTGCCAGCAGTTTCGGGCAGGGTAGAAATTCACCCCTCCACTTT.

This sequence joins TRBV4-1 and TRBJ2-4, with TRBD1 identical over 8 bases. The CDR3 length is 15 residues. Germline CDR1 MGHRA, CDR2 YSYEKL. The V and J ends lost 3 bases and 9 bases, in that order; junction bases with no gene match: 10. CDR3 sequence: CASSHLTGVQGIQYF. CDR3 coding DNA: TGCGCCAGCAGCCACTTGACAGGGGTTCAAGGCATTCAGTACTTC.

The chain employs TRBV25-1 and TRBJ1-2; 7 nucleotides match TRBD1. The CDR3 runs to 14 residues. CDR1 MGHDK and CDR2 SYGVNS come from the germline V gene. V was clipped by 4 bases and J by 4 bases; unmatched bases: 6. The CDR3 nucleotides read TGTGCCAGCAGTGCCCAGGGGGTAGGCTATGGCTACACCTTC. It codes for CASSAQGVGYGYTF.

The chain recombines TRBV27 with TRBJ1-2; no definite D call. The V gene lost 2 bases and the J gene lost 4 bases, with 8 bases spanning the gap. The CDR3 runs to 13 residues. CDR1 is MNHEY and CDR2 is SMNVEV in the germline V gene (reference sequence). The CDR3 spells CASSLDYSYGYTF. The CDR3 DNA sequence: TGTGCCAGCAGTTTAGATTACAGCTATGGCTACACCTTC.

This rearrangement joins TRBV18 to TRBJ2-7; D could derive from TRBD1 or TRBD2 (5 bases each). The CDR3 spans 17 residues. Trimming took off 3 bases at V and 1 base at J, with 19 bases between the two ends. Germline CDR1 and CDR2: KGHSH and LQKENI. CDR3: CASSPNGLTGGSYEQYF. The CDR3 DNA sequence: TGTGCCAGCTCACCCAACGGGCTCACAGGCGGGTCCTACGAGCAGTACTTC.

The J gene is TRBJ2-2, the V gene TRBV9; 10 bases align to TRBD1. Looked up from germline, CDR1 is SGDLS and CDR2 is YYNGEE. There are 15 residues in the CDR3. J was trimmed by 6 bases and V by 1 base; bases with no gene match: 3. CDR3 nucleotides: TGTGCCAGCAGCGTACGGACAGGGGGACCCGGGGAGCTGTTTTTT. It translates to CASSVRTGGPGELFF.

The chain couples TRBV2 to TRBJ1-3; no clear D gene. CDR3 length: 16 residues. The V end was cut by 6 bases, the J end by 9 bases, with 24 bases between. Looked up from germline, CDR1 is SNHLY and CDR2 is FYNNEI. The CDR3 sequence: CASSEPFYRPRSTIYF. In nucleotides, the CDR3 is TGTGCCAGCAGCGAACCATTCTACCGTCCCCGGAGCACCATATATTTT.

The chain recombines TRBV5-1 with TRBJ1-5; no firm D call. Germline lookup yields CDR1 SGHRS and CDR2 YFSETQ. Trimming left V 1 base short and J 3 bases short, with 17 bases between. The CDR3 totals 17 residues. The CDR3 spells CASSLPLSRWNNQPQHF. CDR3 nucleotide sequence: TGCGCCAGCAGCTTGCCCCTGTCCAGGTGGAACAATCAGCCCCAGCATTTT.